These 19 T cell receptor beta chains were all obtained from the same sample, sequenced in a study of T cells in Graves' hyperthyroidism and ophthalmopathy. Regions amplified from RNA transcripts were the TCR beta CDR3 regions. HTBI primers drove first-round RT-PCR of the TCR CDR3. TCRdb re-analysed the multiplex PCR reads in MiXCR, keeping a single row per CDR3 protein. The table shows 490,000 or so distinct CDR3 sequences, with 15% to 20% occurring only once. Sequencing input: blood. The receptors stem from a woman aged 25-40 years with Graves' ophthalmopathy.

The rearrangement links TRBV19 to TRBJ2-3; TRBD2 might be the D (5 bases). This CDR3 region has 15 residues. Trimming shortened V by 3 bases and J by 6 bases, and 16 bases separated the two germline ends. Germline CDR1 LNHDA, CDR2 SQIVND (reference sequence). The CDR3 nucleotides read TGTGCCAGTAGTATTGAGGAGGCTACGTCGGATACGCAGTATTTT. Residues: CASSIEEATSDTQYF.

This clonotype has a handful of counts. The chain links TRBV5-1 to TRBJ2-3, with TRBD1 as a possible D gene (5 bases). This CDR3 is built from 14 residues. The germline V gene has CDR1 SGHRS and CDR2 YFSETQ. Trimming took off 2 bases at V and 3 bases at J, with 10 bases between the two ends. The DNA of the CDR3 is TGCGCCAGCAGCTTACAGGCCCCGACAGATACGCAGTATTTT. This codes for CASSLQAPTDTQYF.

The rearrangement links TRBV28 to TRBJ1-1; a possible D gene is TRBD1 (5 bases). The V and J ends lost 9 bases and 3 bases respectively, with 14 bases between them. The CDR3 has 13 residues. The V gene's germline CDR1 is MDHEN and CDR2 SYDVKM. As DNA, the CDR3 is TGTGCCAGTACGAAGGGGTCGTACACTGAAGCTTTCTTT. It specifies CASTKGSYTEAFF.

This clonotype was seen many times. The rearrangement joins TRBV24-1 to TRBJ2-3; 9 nucleotides agree with TRBD1. This CDR3 contains 16 residues. V shed 4 bases and J 0 bases; nucleotides not matched to a gene: 4. Looked up from germline, CDR1 is KGHDR and CDR2 is SFDVKD. CDR3 nucleotide sequence: TGTGCCACCAGTGAGACAGGGGGTCCTAGCACAGATACGCAGTATTTT. Translated, it gives CATSETGGPSTDTQYF.

This clonotype was seen ten or more times. The chain employs TRBV7-9 and TRBJ1-2, with 8 bases fitting TRBD1. The ends lost 5 bases at V and 7 bases at J; junction bases unmatched: 15. Germline V gene sequence: CDR1 SEHNR, CDR2 FQNEAQ (reference sequence). The CDR3 covers 16 residues. CDR3 bases: TGTGCCAGCAGCACCCCTGCGGGTCAGGGGGCGCGTGGCTACACCTTC. As protein: CASSTPAGQGARGYTF.

Only a few counts were recorded for this clonotype. The chain employs TRBV9 and TRBJ2-5; TRBD1 is a possible D gene (6 bases). The CDR3 contains 13 residues. Trimming stripped 3 bases from V and 1 base from J, with 7 bases between. In germline, CDR1 is SGDLS, CDR2 YYNGEE. The CDR3 sequence: CASSATGQETQYF. CDR3 nucleotide sequence: TGTGCCAGCAGCGCGACAGGCCAAGAGACCCAGTACTTC.

This clonotype has ten or more counts. The V gene is TRBV27, the J gene TRBJ2-5, with 8 nucleotides matching TRBD2. This CDR3 has 13 residues. The germline V gene has CDR1 MNHEY and CDR2 SMNVEV (reference sequence). The trim removed 2 bases at V and 11 bases at J, leaving 7 bases unmatched. The DNA for the CDR3 is TGTGCCAGCAGTTTAGCGGGGGGTGTTTTTCAGTACTTC. Encoded protein: CASSLAGGVFQYF.

The V gene is TRBV9, the J gene TRBJ2-3; no firm D call. With 0 bases removed from V and 1 base from J, the gap between germline ends came to 9 bases. This CDR3 is built from 15 residues. The germline V gene encodes CDR1 SGDLS and CDR2 YYNGEE. As DNA, the CDR3 is TGTGCCAGCAGCGTAGAGACCTACCGCACAGATACGCAGTATTTT. Its translation: CASSVETYRTDTQYF.

This clonotype came up many times. V usage is TRBV29-1 and J usage is TRBJ1-2; 12 bases are a match to TRBD1. The ends lost 4 bases at V and 14 bases at J; junction bases unmatched: 11. The germline V gene has CDR1 SQVTM and CDR2 ANQGSEA. This CDR3 is built from 13 residues. The CDR3 loop is CSVGDRDRGQRTF. CDR3 nucleotide sequence: TGCAGCGTTGGGGACCGGGACAGGGGGCAGAGAACCTTC.

A few counts support this clonotype. The chain uses TRBV7-6 and TRBJ1-4, with D perhaps TRBD1 (6 bases). Germline V lookup: CDR1 SGHVS, CDR2 FNYEAQ. The CDR3 loop spans 18 amino acids. With 4 bases removed from V and 7 bases from J, the gap between germline ends came to 25 bases. CDR3 amino acids: CASSSIGRGGPYGEKLFF. DNA for the CDR3: TGTGCCAGCAGCTCTATAGGCAGGGGAGGGCCGTATGGTGAAAAACTGTTTTTT.

This clonotype was found many times. The chain is built from TRBV7-2 and TRBJ2-1; 10 bases align to TRBD2. The germline CDR1 and CDR2 sequences are SGHTA and FQGNSA. Trimming removed 4 bases from V and 6 bases from J; junction bases left unmatched: 9. The CDR3 is 16 amino acids. The CDR3 reads CASSSSGSPVGNEQFF. Here the CDR3 DNA reads TGTGCCAGCAGCTCTAGCGGGAGTCCGGTGGGCAATGAGCAGTTCTTC.

This clonotype was picked up many times. The CDR3 loop is CASSPTVIASYEQYF. The DNA for the CDR3 is TGTGCCAGCAGTCCCACGGTCATTGCTTCCTACGAGCAGTACTTC. The rearrangement links TRBV28 to TRBJ2-7; the D is unclear. This CDR3 spans 15 amino acids. Germline CDR1 reads MDHEN; CDR2 reads SYDVKM. V gave up 5 bases and J gave up 1 base, with 15 bases separating them.

In this sample, this clonotype turned up many times. V gene TRBV29-1 combines with J gene TRBJ2-1; D assignment may be TRBD1 or TRBD2 (5 bases each). CDR1 SQVTM and CDR2 ANQGSEA come from the germline V gene. V was cut by 3 bases and J by 5 bases, with 20 bases left in between. This CDR3 has 16 residues. The CDR3 here is CSVDNPGTDDHNEQFF. The CDR3, as DNA: TGCAGCGTTGATAACCCGGGGACCGACGACCACAATGAGCAGTTCTTC.

The V and J genes are TRBV19 and TRBJ2-7; unclear D gene. The CDR3 has 14 amino acids. V was shortened by 1 base and J by 3 bases, with 10 bases between the two germline ends. Germline CDR1 reads LNHDA; CDR2 reads SQIVND (reference sequence). The CDR3 bases are TGTGCCAGTAGTATAGGAGGAAGGAGCTACGAGCAGTACTTC. Translation gives CASSIGGRSYEQYF.

This clonotype came up a few times. V usage is TRBV9 and J usage is TRBJ2-1; D remains unclear. Trimming cost V 0 bases and J 5 bases, with 15 bases left between them. The CDR3 consists of 16 residues. Germline values: CDR1 SGDLS, CDR2 YYNGEE. The CDR3: CASSVVIDGFDNEQFF. DNA of the CDR3: TGTGCCAGCAGCGTAGTTATAGACGGCTTTGACAATGAGCAGTTCTTC. Full variable domain (rest looked up from reference TRBV9 and TRBJ2-1): DSGVTQTPKHLITATGQRVTLRCSPRSGDLSVYWYQQSLDQGLQFLIQYYNGEERAKGNILERFSAQQFPDLHSELNLSSLELGDSALYFCASSVVIDGFDNEQFFGPGTRLTVL.

The V and J genes are TRBV19 and TRBJ1-5, with a tentative D call TRBD1 (6 bases). CDR3 length equals 15 residues. Between the trimmed V and J ends, which lost 5 bases and 2 bases, there was a span of 13 bases. Germline V gene data show CDR1 as LNHDA and CDR2 as SQIVND (reference sequence). The CDR3: CASSPLRGGNQPQHF. The CDR3 DNA reads TGTGCCAGTAGTCCTCTCAGGGGCGGCAATCAGCCCCAGCATTTT.

This clonotype was observed a handful of times. This chain joins TRBV6-1 and TRBJ1-1, with D perhaps TRBD1 (5 bases). This CDR3 contains 15 residues. V was shortened by 5 bases and J by 8 bases, with 21 bases between the two germline ends. Germline loops: CDR1 MNHNS, CDR2 SASEGT. The DNA of the CDR3 is TGTGCCAGCAGTCCTCCGGGGACGATAAAGGGAGAAGCTTTCTTT. Translated, it gives CASSPPGTIKGEAFF.

Only a few counts were recorded for this clonotype. The chain combines TRBV4-1 with TRBJ1-1; 7 bases are a match to TRBD1. V was pared by 3 bases and J by 6 bases, with 13 bases of the junction left unmatched. Germline V lookup: CDR1 MGHRA, CDR2 YSYEKL. This CDR3 contains 16 residues. The CDR3 is CASSHRRGTVGAEAFF. CDR3 in DNA: TGCGCCAGCAGCCATCGACGAGGGACAGTGGGCGCTGAAGCTTTCTTT.

This clonotype was observed many times. The chain carries TRBV29-1 and TRBJ2-7, with D uncertain. Germline lookup yields CDR1 SQVTM and CDR2 ANQGSEA. The CDR3 consists of 10 residues. The V gene lost 4 bases and the J gene lost 5 bases, with 6 bases spanning the gap. CDR3 in amino acids: CSVVQHEQYF. In DNA, the CDR3 is TGCAGCGTTGTCCAGCACGAGCAGTACTTC.